Listed below are T cell receptor beta chains from one sample, sequenced in a study of OX40 agonist ivuxolimab in advanced cancers. TCRdb keeps only in-frame clones here, not all; method: immunoSEQ multiplex PCR. The sample gives about 67,000 clones, 80% of which show up once; under 9.5% is in the top ten. The sample consisted of CD4+ or CD8+ T cells sorted from blood, taken in a trial of the OX40 agonist ivuxolimab. These receptors came from an adult with an advanced solid tumor such as melanoma, head and neck, liver or kidney cancer. Both conserved end residues are part of each CDR3. The D gene is left open where the match is weak. Clone size is shown for a subset of rows, as once, few, many or a class of expanded clone.

cdr3_aa: CASGHPPYYSLLGQGGETQYF
cdr3_nt: TGTGCCAGCGGTCACCCTCCTTACTATTCTCTCCTAGGACAGGGAGGGGAGACCCAGTACTTC
d_call: .
clone_size: .
j_call: TRBJ2-5
v_call: TRBV6-8

cdr3_aa: CASSYQRDSYEQYF
cdr3_nt: TGTGCCAGCAGTTACCAGCGGGACTCCTACGAGCAGTACTTC
d_call: TRBD2
clone_size: .
j_call: TRBJ2-7
v_call: TRBV2

cdr3_aa: CASPHPFPTGINSPLHF
cdr3_nt: TGTGCCAGCCCCCACCCTTTTCCGACAGGGATTAATTCACCCCTCCACTTT
d_call: TRBD1
clone_size: large
j_call: TRBJ1-6
v_call: TRBV27

cdr3_aa: CASSWAGQGMNTEAFF
cdr3_nt: TGTGCCAGCAGTTGGGCCGGACAGGGGATGAACACTGAAGCTTTCTTT
d_call: TRBD1
clone_size: .
j_call: TRBJ1-1
v_call: TRBV28

cdr3_aa: CASSQEDQPQHF
cdr3_nt: TGCGCCAGCAGTCAAGAGGATCAGCCCCAGCATTTT
d_call: .
clone_size: few
j_call: TRBJ1-5
v_call: TRBV23-1

cdr3_aa: CASRGQPSYYGYTF
cdr3_nt: TGTGCCAGCAGGGGACAGCCGTCTTACTATGGCTACACCTTC
d_call: TRBD1
clone_size: .
j_call: TRBJ1-2
v_call: TRBV6-5

cdr3_aa: CAISESGDVETQYF
cdr3_nt: TGTGCCATCAGTGAATCTGGTGACGTTGAGACCCAGTACTTC
d_call: .
clone_size: .
j_call: TRBJ2-5
v_call: TRBV10-3

cdr3_aa: CASSQAPAANTGELFF
cdr3_nt: TGCGCCAGCAGCCAAGCCCCGGCGGCGAACACCGGGGAGCTGTTTTTT
d_call: .
clone_size: .
j_call: TRBJ2-2
v_call: TRBV4-1

cdr3_aa: CASSPQGLETQYF
cdr3_nt: TGTGCCAGTAGTCCACAGGGGTTAGAGACCCAGTACTTC
d_call: TRBD1
clone_size: .
j_call: TRBJ2-5
v_call: TRBV19

cdr3_aa: CASSRGQGTDTQYF
cdr3_nt: TGTGCCAGCAGCCGCGGACAGGGCACAGATACGCAGTATTTT
d_call: TRBD1
clone_size: once
j_call: TRBJ2-3
v_call: TRBV9

cdr3_aa: CASGVPGQPYNEQFF
cdr3_nt: TGTGCTAGTGGAGTCCCGGGACAGCCCTACAATGAGCAGTTCTTC
d_call: TRBD1
clone_size: .
j_call: TRBJ2-1
v_call: TRBV12-5